The T cell receptor (beta chain) described here comes from a study of blood T cells in healthy people across ages. The study, taken as a whole, reports: Investigators treated diversity estimates from one million T cells as underestimates.

Of note for this clonotype: No antigen is known for it.

Combining a sample-barcoded 5' primer with a J-beta primer mix, a second PCR ran for about 6 to 11 cycles. MiXCR was run by TCRdb on the 5' RACE reads, yielding one entry per CDR3 protein. Of 1.5 million to 2 million distinct CDR3 sequences detected, about 35% appear once; the ten largest clones hold about 11%. CDR3 length equals 21 residues. Germline trimming cut 0 bases from V and 2 bases from J; bases unmatched to any gene: 15. Per the germline V gene, CDR1 is SGHKS and CDR2 is YYEKEE (reference sequence). This TCR came from a woman in her 30s in good health. The sample was blood. This chain uses TRBV5-5 with TRBJ2-5, with 14 bases lining up with TRBD2. The CDR3 spells CASSLAEGLAGARGGQETQYF. DNA of the CDR3: TGTGCCAGCAGCTTGGCCGAGGGACTAGCGGGAGCCCGGGGTGGTCAAGAGACCCAGTACTTC.